The clone carrying this T cell receptor beta chain was seen once. These data belong to a study of blood T cell repertoires in COVID-19. Overall study: Sample material is recorded as cDNA or gDNA derived from T cells, B-cell-depleted T cells, or PBMCs.

Per the study methods: How many nucleated cells were present was estimated from reference gene primer amplification. Profiled with immunoSEQ multiplex PCR; TCRdb holds only in-frame clones, not every one. The V and J calls and clone size were taken over from that table, and D and trimming were inferred from the DNA. Here the sample spans a few hundred thousand clones, roughly 88% being singletons. The study recruited people aged roughly 18 to 100 years across some 23 US areas. Trimming shortened V by 4 bases and J by 6 bases, and 15 bases separated the two germline ends. The germline CDR1 and CDR2 sequences are LGHDT and YNNKEL (reference sequence). The CDR3 sequence is 15 residues long.

The clonotype originates from a woman aged 25 to 39 who had recovered from COVID-19. The chain joins TRBV3-1 (or the pseudogene TRBV3-2) to TRBJ1-4, with D tentatively TRBD1 (6 bases). Sequences were obtained from PBMCs or T cells enriched from blood (not recorded which). Here the CDR3 DNA reads TGTGCCAGCAGCCCCTCTGGGGGGGCGTATGAAAAACTGTTTTTT. Its translation: CASSPSGGAYEKLFF.